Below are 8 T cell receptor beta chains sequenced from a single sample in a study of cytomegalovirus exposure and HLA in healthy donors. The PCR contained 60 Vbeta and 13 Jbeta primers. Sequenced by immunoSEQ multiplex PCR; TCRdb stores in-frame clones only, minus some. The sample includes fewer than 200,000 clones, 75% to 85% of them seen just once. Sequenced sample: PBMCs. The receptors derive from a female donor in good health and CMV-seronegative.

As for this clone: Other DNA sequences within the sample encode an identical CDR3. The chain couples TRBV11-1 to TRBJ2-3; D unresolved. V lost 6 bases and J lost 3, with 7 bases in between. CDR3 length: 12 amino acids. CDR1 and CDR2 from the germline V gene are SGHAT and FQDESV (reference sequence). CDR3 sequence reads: CASSPGTDTQYF. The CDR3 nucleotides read TGTGCCAGCAGTCCCGGGACAGATACGCAGTATTTT. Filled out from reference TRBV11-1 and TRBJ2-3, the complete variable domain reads EAEVAQSPRYKITEKSQAVAFWCDPISGHATLYWYRQILGQGPELLVQFQDESVVDDSQLPKDRFSAERLKGVDSTLKIQPAELGDSAMYLCASSPGTDTQYFGPGTRLTVL.

The CDR3 sequence: CASSRSSTDTQYF. In DNA, the CDR3 is TGCGCCAGCAGCCGGTCTAGCACAGATACGCAGTATTTT. V usage is TRBV5-1 and J usage is TRBJ2-3; D remains unclear. Germline V gene lookup returns CDR1 SGHRS and CDR2 YFSETQ. This CDR3 has 13 residues. Between the trimmed V and J ends, which lost 4 bases and 0 bases, there was a span of 6 bases. Variable domain in full (rest from reference TRBV5-1 and TRBJ2-3): KAGVTQTPRYLIKTRGQQVTLSCSPISGHRSVSWYQQTPGQGLQFLFEYFSETQRNKGNFPGRFSGRQFSNSRSEMNVSTLELGDSALYLCASSRSSTDTQYFGPGTRLTVL.

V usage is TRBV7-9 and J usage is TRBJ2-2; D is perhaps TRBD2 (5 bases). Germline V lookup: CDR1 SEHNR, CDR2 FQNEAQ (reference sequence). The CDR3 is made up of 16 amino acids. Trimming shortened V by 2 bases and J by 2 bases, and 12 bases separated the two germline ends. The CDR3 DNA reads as TGTGCCAGCAGCTTACGAGCGGCTCCTAACACCGGGGAGCTGTTTTTT. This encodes CASSLRAAPNTGELFF.

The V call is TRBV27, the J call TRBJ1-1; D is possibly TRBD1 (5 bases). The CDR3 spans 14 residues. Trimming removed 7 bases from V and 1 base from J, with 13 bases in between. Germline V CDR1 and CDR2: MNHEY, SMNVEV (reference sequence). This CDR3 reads CASTSPDRNTEAFF. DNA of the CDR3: TGTGCCAGCACCTCCCCCGACAGGAACACTGAAGCTTTCTTT.

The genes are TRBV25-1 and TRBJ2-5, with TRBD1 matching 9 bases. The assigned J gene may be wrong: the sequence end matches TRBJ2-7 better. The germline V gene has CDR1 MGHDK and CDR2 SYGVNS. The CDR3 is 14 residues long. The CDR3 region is CASSPGTGSYEQYF. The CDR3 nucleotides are TGTGCCAGCAGTCCCGGGACAGGGTCCTACGAGCAGTACTTC.

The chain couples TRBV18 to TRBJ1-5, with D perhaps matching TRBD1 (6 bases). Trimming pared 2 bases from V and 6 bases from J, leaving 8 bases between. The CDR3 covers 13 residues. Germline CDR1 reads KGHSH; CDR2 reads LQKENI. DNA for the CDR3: TGTGCCAGCTCACCAAAAGGGGGTCAGCCCCAGCATTTT. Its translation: CASSPKGGQPQHF.

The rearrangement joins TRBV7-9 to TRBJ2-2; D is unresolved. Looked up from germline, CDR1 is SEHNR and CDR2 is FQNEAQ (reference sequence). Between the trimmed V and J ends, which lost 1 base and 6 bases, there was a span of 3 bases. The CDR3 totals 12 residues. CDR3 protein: CASSLVSGELFF. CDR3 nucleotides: TGTGCCAGCAGCTTAGTATCCGGGGAGCTGTTTTTT.

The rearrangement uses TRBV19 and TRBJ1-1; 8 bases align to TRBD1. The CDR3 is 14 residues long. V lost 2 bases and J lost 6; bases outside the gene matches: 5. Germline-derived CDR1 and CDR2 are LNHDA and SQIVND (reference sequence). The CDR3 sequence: CASSIQGARAEAFF. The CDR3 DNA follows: TGTGCCAGTAGTATACAGGGGGCAAGAGCTGAAGCTTTCTTT.